This T cell receptor beta chain was sequenced in a study of T-cell reconstitution after alpha-beta-depleted transplantation in children. For TCRbeta, the library was prepared with unique molecular identifiers. A single record per CDR3 protein comes from TCRdb applying MiXCR to the PCR reads. The sample contains about 200,000 distinct CDR3 sequences, around a sixth of which appear only once. This clonotype was seen only a few times. Germline values: CDR1 DFQATT, CDR2 SNEGSKA (reference sequence). V was clipped by 1 base and J by 5 bases; unmatched bases: 3. This CDR3 region has 13 residues. This sequence was found in a male patient under 10 years old who had a stem cell transplant for acute lymphoblastic leukemia, so the T cells may come from the graft donor. The sample in question was PBMCs, mostly from graft donor cells, obtained 360 days after TCRalphabeta/CD19-depleted stem cell transplant. The chain recombines TRBV20-1 with TRBJ2-5; TRBD2 matches 8 bases. The CDR3 here is CSARVAGQETQYF. Here the CDR3 DNA reads TGCAGTGCTAGAGTAGCGGGGCAGGAGACCCAGTACTTC.